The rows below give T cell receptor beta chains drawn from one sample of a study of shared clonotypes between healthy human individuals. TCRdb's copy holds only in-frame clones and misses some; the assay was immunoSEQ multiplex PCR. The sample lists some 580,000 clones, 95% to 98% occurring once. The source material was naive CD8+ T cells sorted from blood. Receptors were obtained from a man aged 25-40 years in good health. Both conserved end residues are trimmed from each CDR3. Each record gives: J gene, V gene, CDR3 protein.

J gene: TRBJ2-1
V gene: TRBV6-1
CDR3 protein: ASRLAGGLGNEQF

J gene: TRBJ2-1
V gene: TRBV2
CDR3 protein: ASSETGTMAEQF

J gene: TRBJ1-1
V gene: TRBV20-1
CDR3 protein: SEVNGPEAF

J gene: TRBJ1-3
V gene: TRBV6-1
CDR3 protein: ASTGWQGLADTIY

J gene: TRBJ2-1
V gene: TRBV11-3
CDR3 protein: ASSLDLDNEQF

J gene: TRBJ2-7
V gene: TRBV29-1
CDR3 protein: SVEVGDSSYEQY

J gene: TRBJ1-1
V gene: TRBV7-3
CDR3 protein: ASSAGVMTEAF

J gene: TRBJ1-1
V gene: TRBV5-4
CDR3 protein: ASSRGVGAEAF

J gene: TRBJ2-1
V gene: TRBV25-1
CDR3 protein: ASSPSSGIVYNEQF

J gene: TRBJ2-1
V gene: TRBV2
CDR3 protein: ASSGRQGWSSYNEQF

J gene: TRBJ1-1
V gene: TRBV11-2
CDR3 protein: ASSSAGGGLNTEAF

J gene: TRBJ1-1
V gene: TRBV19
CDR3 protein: ASSMRQGRALNTEAF

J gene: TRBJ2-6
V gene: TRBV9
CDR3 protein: ASSARDLRGANVLT

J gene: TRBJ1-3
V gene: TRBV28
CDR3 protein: ASSGTGGISSGNTIY

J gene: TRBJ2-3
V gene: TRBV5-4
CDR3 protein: ASSIAGGDTQY

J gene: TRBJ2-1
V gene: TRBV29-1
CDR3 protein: SGWDYNEQF

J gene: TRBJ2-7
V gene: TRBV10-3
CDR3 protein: AISGRDVAYEQY

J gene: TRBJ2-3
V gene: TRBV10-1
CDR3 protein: ASSESRQGAHSDTQY

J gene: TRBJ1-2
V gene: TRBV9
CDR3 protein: ASFQGLYGYT

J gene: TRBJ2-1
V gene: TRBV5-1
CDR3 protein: ASSWTGYNEQF

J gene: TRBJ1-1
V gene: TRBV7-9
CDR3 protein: ASSLALGADTEAF

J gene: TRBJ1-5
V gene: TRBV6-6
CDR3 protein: ASITDRSNQPQH

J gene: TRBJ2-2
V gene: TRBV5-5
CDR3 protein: ASDYDREEGTGELF

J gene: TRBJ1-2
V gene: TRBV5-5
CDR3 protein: ASSPVGVFGYGYT

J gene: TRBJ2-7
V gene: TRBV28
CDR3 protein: ASSGHTYEQY

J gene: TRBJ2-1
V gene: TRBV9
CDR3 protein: ASSPGTSGIYNEQF

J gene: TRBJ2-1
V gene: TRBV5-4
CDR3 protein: ASSSMNEQF

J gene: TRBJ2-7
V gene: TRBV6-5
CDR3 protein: ASSYRGDYYEQY

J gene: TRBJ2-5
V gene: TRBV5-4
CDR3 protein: ASSSGLEEETQY

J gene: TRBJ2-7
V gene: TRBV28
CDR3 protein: ASSTLPTGRSSYEQY

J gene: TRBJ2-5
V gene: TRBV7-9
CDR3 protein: ASSLTPGGRETQY

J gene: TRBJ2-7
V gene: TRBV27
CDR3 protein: ASRGLAPTHYEQY

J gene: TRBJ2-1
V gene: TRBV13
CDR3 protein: ASSSEAGLYEQF

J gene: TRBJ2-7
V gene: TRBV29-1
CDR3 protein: SVARDNSYEQY

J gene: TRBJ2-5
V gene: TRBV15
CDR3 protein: ATSSTKETQY

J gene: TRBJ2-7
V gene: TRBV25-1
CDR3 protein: ASSEQGHPYEQY

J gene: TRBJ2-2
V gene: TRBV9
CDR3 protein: ASSVDGGRYTGELF

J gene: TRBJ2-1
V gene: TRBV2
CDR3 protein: ASSEAGRSYNEQF

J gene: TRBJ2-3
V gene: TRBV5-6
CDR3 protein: ASSLTGQVGGTQY

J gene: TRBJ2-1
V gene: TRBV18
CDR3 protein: ASDSTGTRSPPGQF

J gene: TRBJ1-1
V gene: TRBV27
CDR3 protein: ASSFSGDTEAF

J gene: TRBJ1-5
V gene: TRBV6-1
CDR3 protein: ASSVVSNQPQH

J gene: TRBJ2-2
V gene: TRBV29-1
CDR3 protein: SARTGANTGELF